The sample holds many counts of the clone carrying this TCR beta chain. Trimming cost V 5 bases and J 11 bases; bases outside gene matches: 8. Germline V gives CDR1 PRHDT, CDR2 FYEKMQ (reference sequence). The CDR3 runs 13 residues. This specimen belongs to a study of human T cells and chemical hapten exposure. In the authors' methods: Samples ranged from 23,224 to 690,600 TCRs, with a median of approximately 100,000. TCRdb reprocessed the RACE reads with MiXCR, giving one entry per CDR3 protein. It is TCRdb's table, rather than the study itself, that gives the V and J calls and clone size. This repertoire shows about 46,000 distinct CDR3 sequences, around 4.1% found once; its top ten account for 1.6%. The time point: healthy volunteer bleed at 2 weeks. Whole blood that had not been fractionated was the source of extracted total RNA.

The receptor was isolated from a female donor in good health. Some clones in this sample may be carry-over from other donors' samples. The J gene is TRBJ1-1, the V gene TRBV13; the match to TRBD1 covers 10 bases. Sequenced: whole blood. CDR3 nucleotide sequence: TGTGCCAGCAGCGCAAGACAGGGGGCGAGGGCTTTCTTT. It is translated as CASSARQGARAFF.